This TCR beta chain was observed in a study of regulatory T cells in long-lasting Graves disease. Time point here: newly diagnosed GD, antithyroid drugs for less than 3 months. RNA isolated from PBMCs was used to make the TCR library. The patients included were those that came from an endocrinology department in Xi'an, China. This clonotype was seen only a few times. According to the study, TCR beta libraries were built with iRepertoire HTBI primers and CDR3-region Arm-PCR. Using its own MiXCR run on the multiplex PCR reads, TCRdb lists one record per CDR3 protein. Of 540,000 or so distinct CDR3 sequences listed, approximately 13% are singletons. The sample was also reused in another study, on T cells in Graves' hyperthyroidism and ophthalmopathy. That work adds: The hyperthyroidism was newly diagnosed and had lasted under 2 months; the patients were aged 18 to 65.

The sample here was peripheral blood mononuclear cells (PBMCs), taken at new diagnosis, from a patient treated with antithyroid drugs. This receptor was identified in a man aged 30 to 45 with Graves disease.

CDR3 protein: CAISESMVNLGQGTKETQYF. For the CDR3, the DNA is TGTGCCATCAGTGAGTCGATGGTTAACCTAGGACAGGGCACGAAAGAGACCCAGTACTTC. The V and J genes are TRBV10-3 and TRBJ2-5, with 8 bases identical to TRBD1. Germline CDR1 and CDR2: ENHRY and SYGVKD. There are 20 residues in the CDR3. J was trimmed by 3 bases and V by 0 bases; bases with no gene match: 18.